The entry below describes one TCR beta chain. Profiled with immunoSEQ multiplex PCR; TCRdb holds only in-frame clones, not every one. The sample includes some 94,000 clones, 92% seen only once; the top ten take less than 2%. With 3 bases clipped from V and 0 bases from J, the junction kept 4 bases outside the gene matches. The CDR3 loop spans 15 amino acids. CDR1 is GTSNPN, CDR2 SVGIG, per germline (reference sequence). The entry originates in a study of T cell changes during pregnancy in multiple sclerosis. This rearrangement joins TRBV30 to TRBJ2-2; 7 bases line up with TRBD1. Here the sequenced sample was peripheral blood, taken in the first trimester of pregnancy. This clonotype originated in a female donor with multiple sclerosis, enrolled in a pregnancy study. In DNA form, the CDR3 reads TGTGCCTGGAGCCCGGGACAGACGAACACCGGGGAGCTGTTTTTT. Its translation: CAWSPGQTNTGELFF.